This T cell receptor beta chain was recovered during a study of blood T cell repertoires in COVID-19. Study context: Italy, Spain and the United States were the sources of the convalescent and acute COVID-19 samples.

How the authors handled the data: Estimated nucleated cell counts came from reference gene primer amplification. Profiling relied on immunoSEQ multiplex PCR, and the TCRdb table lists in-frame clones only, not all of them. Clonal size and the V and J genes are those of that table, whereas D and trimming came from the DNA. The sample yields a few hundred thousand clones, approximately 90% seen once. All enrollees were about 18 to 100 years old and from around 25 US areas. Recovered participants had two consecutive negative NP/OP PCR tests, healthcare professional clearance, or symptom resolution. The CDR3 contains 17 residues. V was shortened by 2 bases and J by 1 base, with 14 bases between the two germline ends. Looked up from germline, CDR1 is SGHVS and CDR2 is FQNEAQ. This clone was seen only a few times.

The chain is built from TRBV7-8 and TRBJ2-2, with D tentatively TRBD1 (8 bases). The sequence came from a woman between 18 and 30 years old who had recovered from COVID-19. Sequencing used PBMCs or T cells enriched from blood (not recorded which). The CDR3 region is CASSLRGGTGNTGELFF. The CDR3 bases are TGTGCCAGCAGCTTAAGGGGGGGGACAGGGAACACCGGGGAGCTGTTTTTT.